This T cell receptor beta chain appears in the sequencing data of a study of OX40 agonist ivuxolimab in advanced cancers. About the study as a whole: Ivuxolimab was a fully human IgG2 agonistic monoclonal antibody targeting the costimulatory receptor OX40 (CD134). Intravenous ivuxolimab was administered to patients every 2 weeks at six dose levels: 0.01, 0.1, 0.3, 1.5, 3 and 10 mg/kg. Peripheral TCRbeta sequencing was intended to test whether TCR sequence diversity was altered and clonal T-cell expansion was caused by ivuxolimab. Patients were allowed to have had prior anti-PD-1, anti-PD-L1 or anti-CTLA-4 therapy, and less than 45% of the dose-escalation patients had previously received checkpoint inhibitors. The paper covers the monotherapy dose-escalation part of the phase I ivuxolimab trial, which included N ≈ 57 patients. Among the approximately 54 dose-escalation patients, some 20 had hepatocellular carcinoma, approximately 15 melanoma, 9 renal cell carcinoma and 9 head and neck cancer. Partial responses were achieved by three dose-escalation patients, of whom one had hepatocellular carcinoma and two had cutaneous melanoma. A male proportion of 82.7% and a mean age of about 60 years, ranging from roughly 23 to 79, were recorded for the dose-escalation cohort.

Genomic DNA was isolated from the sorted cells so that the TCRbeta CDR3 region could be sequenced. TCRbeta CDR3 regions were sequenced using the immunoSEQ Assay. TCRdb limited this immuneACCESS table to in-frame rearrangements with V and J called. A share of clones is missing; checked studies link under half to unresolved V genes, and the rest is unexplained. The sample has 12,000 to 15,000 clones on record, approximately 80% of them singletons. Clones ranked in the top ten supply roughly a third of the sample. The CDR3 covers 13 residues, taking in both the cysteine and the phenylalanine. The sequence is cut down to CDR3 DNA, 39 bases in frame from base 1. The CDR1 and CDR2 encoded by the germline V gene are SGHTA and FQGNSA. At the junction V is shortened by 1 base and J by 8 bases, with 9 bases in between. Patients with a history of autoimmune disease or receiving systemic immunosuppression were excluded from the trial. Peripheral blood for TCR sequencing was collected from all dose cohorts at baseline, on cycle 4 day 1, and on cycle 7 day 1. The samples were drawn from a first-in-human, open-label, multicenter phase I dose-escalation trial of ivuxolimab. Adults with locally advanced or metastatic melanoma, renal cell, hepatocellular, or head and neck squamous cell carcinoma were enrolled in the trial. CD4+ and CD8+ T cells were sorted separately from peripheral blood before TCR sequencing.

Paper-wide results and their limitations: After ivuxolimab, expanded clones were on average more numerous among CD8+ T cells than among CD4+ T cells. The antigen specificity of the clonally expanded peripheral T cells was not determined. Low levels of normalized T-cell clonal expansion were also seen in some nonresponding patients. Partial responders in the 0.1-3.0 mg/kg groups had among the lowest normalized peripheral clonal expansion, especially among CD8+ T cells. At doses of 0.1 to 3.0 mg/kg, clonal expansion of both CD4+ and CD8+ blood T cells was observed from baseline to week 6.

A word on this clone: This receptor's antigen is unknown. Within one base of it there is no much larger clone, and no base qualities were kept.

This TCR came from an adult with an advanced solid tumor such as melanoma, head and neck, liver or kidney cancer. This material consisted of CD4+ or CD8+ T cells sorted from blood, taken in a trial of the OX40 agonist ivuxolimab. The V gene is TRBV7-2 and the J gene is TRBJ2-1, with the D gene possibly TRBD1 or TRBD2, each one fitting 5 bases. The DNA sequence is as follows: TGTGCCAGCAGCTTAGTTGGGGACCATGAGCAGTTCTTC. This gives the protein CASSLVGDHEQFF.